This T cell receptor beta chain was recovered during a study of T cells in tuberculosis. This CDR3 spans 14 amino acids. The V gene's germline CDR1 is WNHNN and CDR2 SYGVQD (reference sequence). V trimming: 8 bases; J trimming: 2 bases; junction bases outside the gene matches: 9. Measured with immunoSEQ multiplex PCR; TCRdb has only the in-frame clones, and not every one. The sample consists of fewer than 55,000 clones, about 95% of them appearing once. Regarding time point: new active TB diagnosis, blood taken before or within 7 days of starting treatment. The TCR originated in an adult with tuberculosis. This specimen was PBMCs, taken at tuberculosis diagnosis. V gene TRBV10-1 combines with J gene TRBJ2-7; TRBD1 matches 7 bases. The CDR3 nucleotides read TGCGCCAGCCCGGCCGGGACAGTGCCCTACGAGCAGTACTTC. Translated, it gives CASPAGTVPYEQYF.